At least ten counts were recorded for the clone carrying this T cell receptor beta chain. Its matching antigen is unknown. This sample stems from a study of early T cells in non-severe SARS-CoV-2 infection. MiXCR, run by TCRdb on the 5' RACE reads, gives a single entry per CDR3 protein. The table has more than 25,000 distinct CDR3 sequences, roughly 5.6% seen once. The CDR3 is 14 residues long. V was clipped by 0 bases and J by 8 bases, with 13 bases between them. Per germline, CDR1 DFQATT and CDR2 SNEGSKA (reference sequence). Whole-study results and caveats: Matches to VDJdb favored anti-spike CD8 responses and missed private and CD4 specificities.

The specimen was whole blood. The chain has TRBV20-1 and TRBJ1-4, with D perhaps TRBD1 (5 bases). The TCR originated in an adult who was a healthcare worker with PCR-confirmed SARS-CoV-2 infection or an uninfected control (not recorded which). The CDR3 DNA sequence: TGCAGTGCTAGAGATCGGACATTTAGCGAAAAACTGTTTTTT. It specifies CSARDRTFSEKLFF.